The 18 T cell receptor beta chains below all came from one sample that was sequenced in a study of tumor and adjacent non-tumor tissue in lung cancer. A modified ARM-PCR protocol with three rounds of nested PCR amplified TCRbeta. TCRdb used MiXCR to reprocess the multiplex PCR reads, holding one entry per CDR3 protein. This table holds roughly 150,000 distinct CDR3 sequences, 60% to 70% found once. No cell sorting was done before RNA was extracted from the tissue. Material: lung tumor tissue. Source of these receptors: a man aged 55 to 70 with small cell lung cancer.

The V and J genes are TRBV30 and TRBJ2-7, with D perhaps given as TRBD1 or TRBD2 (7 bases each). V dropped 2 bases and J dropped 2 bases, with 19 bases sitting between them. Germline CDR1 is GTSNPN and CDR2 is SVGIG (reference sequence). CDR3 length: 16 amino acids. This chain's CDR3 is CAWSRRGLAETYEQYV. CDR3 sequence (DNA): TGTGCCTGGAGTCGAAGGGGGCTAGCGGAAACCTACGAGCAGTACGTC.

V and J are TRBV24-1 and TRBJ2-1; 7 bases are a match to TRBD2. Germline CDR1 is KGHDR and CDR2 is SFDVKD. J gave up 9 bases and V 4 bases, and 11 bases lay outside the gene matches. This CDR3 comprises 15 residues. CDR3 nucleotide sequence: TGTGCCACCAGTGACCCGGGGCTAGCGGAACTTGAGCAGTTCTTC. Translated, it gives CATSDPGLAELEQFF.

This clonotype has a handful of counts. Mismatch with germline at one junction end may stem from a read error. This chain connects TRBV11-2 to TRBJ2-2; the match to TRBD2 covers 9 bases. The V gene's germline CDR1 is SGHAT and CDR2 FQNNGV. This CDR3 comprises 14 residues. CDR3 sequence reads: CASSQAGGPGKLFF. In nucleotides, the CDR3 is TGTGCTAGCAGCCAAGCGGGGGGACCCGGGAAGCTGTTTTTT.

The rearrangement joins TRBV11-2 to TRBJ1-2; D perhaps matches TRBD1 (6 bases). V shed 1 base and J shed 11 bases, with 23 bases lying between them. Germline lookup yields CDR1 SGHAT and CDR2 FQNNGV. The CDR3 runs to 16 residues. This CDR3 is CASSLAGTWGKGGYTF. The CDR3 DNA reads TGTGCCAGCAGCTTAGCCGGGACATGGGGCAAGGGTGGTTACACCTTC.

Details on this clonotype: This may arise from a read error, as a much more abundant clone is one base away. The J gene is TRBJ1-4, the V gene TRBV20-1; D uncertain. Trimming took off 7 bases at V and 0 bases at J, with 9 bases between the two ends. Germline V gene sequence: CDR1 DFQATT, CDR2 SNEGSKA (reference sequence). The CDR3 runs 13 residues. The CDR3 DNA reads as TGCAGTGTTACGGTTGCAACTAATGAAAAACTGTTTTTT. This translates into CSVTVATNEKLFF.

In the case of this clonotype: A clone one base away is much larger, so this may be a read error. The chain has TRBV29-1 and TRBJ2-6; no clear D. Germline V gene lookup returns CDR1 SQVTM and CDR2 ANQGSEA. This CDR3 has 13 residues. In nucleotides, the CDR3 is TGCTGCGTTGTTTCTTGGGGGGCCAACGTCCTGACTTTC. Protein product: CCVVSWGANVLTF.

Note on this clonotype: The junction shows a germline mismatch at one end, possibly a read error. The chain has TRBV11-2 and TRBJ2-2; the D is unclear. The CDR3 is made up of 14 amino acids. Germline CDR1 and CDR2: SGHAT and FQNNGV. In DNA form, the CDR3 reads TGTGCCTGCAGCTTACGGCATGACACCGGGGAGCTGTTTTTT. Its protein is CACSLRHDTGELFF.

This chain uses TRBV29-1 with TRBJ2-1; perhaps TRBD2 as D (6 bases). The germline CDR1 and CDR2 sequences are SQVTM and ANQGSEA. The V end lost 2 bases, the J end lost 9 bases, and 17 bases lay between the germline ends. The CDR3 is made up of 14 amino acids. The CDR3 here is CSVERRDGSSEQFF. CDR3 in DNA: TGCAGCGTTGAAAGGCGGGACGGGTCCAGTGAGCAGTTCTTC.

Notes on this clonotype: Since the CDR3 does not end with the conserved phenylalanine or tryptophan, this likely comes from a read error. The chain employs TRBV29-1 and TRBJ2-7; the D is unclear. The germline V gene encodes CDR1 SQVTM and CDR2 ANQGSEA. The germline V and J ends were trimmed by 7 bases and 2 bases, with 18 bases remaining between them. The CDR3 consists of 14 residues. CDR3 region: CSAQTLLPPYEQYS. The CDR3 nucleotides read TGCAGCGCGCAGACTCTACTACCTCCCTACGAGCAGTACTCA.

This clonotype was counted once. DNA for the CDR3: TGTGCCAGCAGTTTAGTAGGGGGCGGCCAGCCCCAGCATTTT. It codes for CASSLVGGGQPQHF. V and J are TRBV12-3 or TRBV12-4 and TRBJ1-5; 7 nucleotides match TRBD1. Trimming removed 1 base from V and 7 bases from J; junction bases left unmatched: 4. This CDR3 comprises 14 residues.

This clonotype was observed a few times. The chain has TRBV4-2 and TRBJ2-1, with TRBD2 matching over 10 bases. The CDR3 consists of 17 residues. The V segment lost 4 bases and the J segment 0 bases; nucleotides outside the gene matches: 6. CDR1 and CDR2 (germline): LGHNA, YNFKEQ. This CDR3 reads CASSPGLADPSYNEQFF. The CDR3 DNA follows: TGTGCCAGCAGCCCAGGACTAGCGGACCCCTCCTACAATGAGCAGTTCTTC.

This clonotype was recorded only once. Mismatch with germline at one junction end may stem from a read error. J is TRBJ2-6 and V is TRBV7-9; tentative D call: TRBD1 (6 bases). Germline CDR1 is SEHNR and CDR2 is FQNEAQ (reference sequence). The CDR3 is 16 amino acids. The CDR3 region has the DNA TGTGCCAGCAGTCCGGGACACTTCTCTGGGGCCAAGGTCCTGACTTTC. As protein: CASSPGHFSGAKVLTF.

The V call is TRBV24-1, the J call TRBJ2-5; 12 bases are a match to TRBD1. The germline V gene encodes CDR1 KGHDR and CDR2 SFDVKD. Germline trimming cut 7 bases from V and 4 bases from J; bases unmatched to any gene: 12. There are 17 residues in the CDR3. CDR3 loop: CATSSGDRGHILETQYF. The CDR3 DNA follows: TGTGCCACCAGCTCCGGGGACAGGGGGCATATTTTAGAGACCCAGTACTTC.

The chain has TRBV30 and TRBJ2-3; the D gene is possibly TRBD2 (5 bases). CDR3 length: 14 amino acids. Germline V gene lookup returns CDR1 GTSNPN and CDR2 SVGIG (reference sequence). V lost 0 bases to trimming and J lost 3 bases, with 10 bases between them. The chain's CDR3 is CAWSVRAGTDTQYF. Written as DNA, the CDR3 is TGTGCCTGGAGTGTACGGGCGGGTACAGATACGCAGTATTTT.

Comments on this clonotype: One end of the junction fails to match germline, which may point to a read error. The chain couples TRBV11-1 to TRBJ1-1; tentative D call: TRBD1 (5 bases). Germline V lookup: CDR1 SGHAT, CDR2 FQDESV (reference sequence). The CDR3 runs 12 residues. The CDR3 is CASSHRGIEAFF. Written as DNA, the CDR3 is TGTGCTAGCAGCCATCGGGGCATTGAAGCTTTCTTT.

The V and J genes are TRBV12-3 or TRBV12-4 and TRBJ1-3, with D perhaps matching TRBD1 (5 bases). Trimming pared 10 bases from V and 4 bases from J, leaving 11 bases between. CDR3 size: 12 residues. CDR3 bases: TGTGCCATAACCAAGGGGGGAAACACCATATATTTT. Translating it yields CAITKGGNTIYF.

The rearrangement joins TRBV14 to TRBJ2-5, with D possibly being TRBD2 (5 bases). Germline CDR1 SGHDN, CDR2 FVKESK. CDR3 length equals 17 residues. V lost 5 bases and J 1 base, leaving 20 bases between the germline ends. CDR3 amino acids: CASSRRLTGGFQETQYF. The CDR3 nucleotides are TGTGCCAGCAGCAGACGACTAACGGGTGGGTTCCAAGAGACCCAGTACTTC. The variable domain in full, completed from reference TRBV14 and TRBJ2-5, reads EAGVTQFPSHSVIEKGQTVTLRCDPISGHDNLYWYRRVMGKEIKFLLHFVKESKQDESGMPNNRFLAERTGGTYSTLKVQPAELEDSGVYFCASSRRLTGGFQETQYFGPGTRLLVL.

The rearrangement uses TRBV20-1 and TRBJ2-2; 7 nucleotides match TRBD1. After removal of 6 bases from V and 3 bases from J, the junction contained 7 bases not matched to a gene. The CDR3 is 14 amino acids. In germline, CDR1 is DFQATT, CDR2 SNEGSKA (reference sequence). The CDR3 sequence is CSAALGGYTGELFF. The CDR3 region has the DNA TGCAGTGCCGCCCTAGGGGGCTACACCGGGGAGCTGTTTTTT.